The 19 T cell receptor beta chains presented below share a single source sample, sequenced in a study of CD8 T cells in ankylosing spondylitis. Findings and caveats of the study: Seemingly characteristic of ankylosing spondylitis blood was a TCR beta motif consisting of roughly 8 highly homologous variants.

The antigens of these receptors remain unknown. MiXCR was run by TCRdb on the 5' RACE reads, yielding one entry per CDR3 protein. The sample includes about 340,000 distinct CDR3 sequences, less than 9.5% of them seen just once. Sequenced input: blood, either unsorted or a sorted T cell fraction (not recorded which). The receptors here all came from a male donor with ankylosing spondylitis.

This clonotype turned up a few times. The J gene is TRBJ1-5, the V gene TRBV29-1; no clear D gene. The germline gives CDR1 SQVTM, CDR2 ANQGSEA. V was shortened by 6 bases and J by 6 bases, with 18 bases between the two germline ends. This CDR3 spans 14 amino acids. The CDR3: CSVAGVAGGQPQHF. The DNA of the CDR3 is TGCAGCGTCGCCGGGGTAGCCGGTGGTCAGCCCCAGCATTTT. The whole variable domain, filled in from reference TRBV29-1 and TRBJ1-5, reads SAVISQKPSRDICQRGTSLTIQCQVDSQVTMMFWYRQQPGQSLTLIATANQGSEATYESGFVIDKFPISRPNLTFSTLTVSNMSPEDSSIYLCSVAGVAGGQPQHFGDGTRLSIL.

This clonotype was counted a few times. CDR3: CASSPGGENYGYTF. CDR3 in DNA: TGCGCCAGCAGCCCCGGGGGGGAGAACTATGGCTACACCTTC. The chain couples TRBV5-1 to TRBJ1-2, with a possible D match to TRBD1 (5 bases). CDR1 is SGHRS, CDR2 YFSETQ, per germline. Trimming stripped 4 bases from V and 2 bases from J, with 12 bases between. This CDR3 has 14 residues.

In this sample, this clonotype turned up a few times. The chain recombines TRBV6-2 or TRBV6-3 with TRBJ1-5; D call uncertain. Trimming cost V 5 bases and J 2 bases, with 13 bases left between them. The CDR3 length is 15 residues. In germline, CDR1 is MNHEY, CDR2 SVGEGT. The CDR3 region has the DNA TGTGCCAGCAGTCCCTCGAGGGCGGGCAATCAGCCCCAGCATTTT. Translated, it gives CASSPSRAGNQPQHF.

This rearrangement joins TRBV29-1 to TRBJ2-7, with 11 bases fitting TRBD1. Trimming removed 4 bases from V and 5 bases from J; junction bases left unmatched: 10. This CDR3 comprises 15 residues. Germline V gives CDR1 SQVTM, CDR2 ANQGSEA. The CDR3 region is CSVVIGTGGFHEQYF. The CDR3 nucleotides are TGCAGCGTTGTAATCGGGACAGGGGGATTCCACGAGCAGTACTTC.

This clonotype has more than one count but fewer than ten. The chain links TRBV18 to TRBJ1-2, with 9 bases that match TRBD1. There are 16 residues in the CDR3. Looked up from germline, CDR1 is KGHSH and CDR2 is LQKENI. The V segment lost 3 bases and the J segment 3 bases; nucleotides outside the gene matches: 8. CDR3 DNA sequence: TGTGCCAGCTCACCGCGTGGACAGGGGAGTCACTATGGCTACACCTTC. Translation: CASSPRGQGSHYGYTF.

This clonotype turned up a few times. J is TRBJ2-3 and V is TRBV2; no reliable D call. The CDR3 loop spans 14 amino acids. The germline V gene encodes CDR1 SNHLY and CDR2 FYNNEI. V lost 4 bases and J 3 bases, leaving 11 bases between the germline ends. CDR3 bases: TGTGCCAGCAGTGTCGGGCCCTGGACAGATACGCAGTATTTT. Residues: CASSVGPWTDTQYF.

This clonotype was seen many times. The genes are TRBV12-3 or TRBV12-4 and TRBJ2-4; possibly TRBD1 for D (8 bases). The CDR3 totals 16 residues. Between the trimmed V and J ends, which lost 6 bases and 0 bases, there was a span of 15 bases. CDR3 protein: CASRGGTGLAKNIQYF. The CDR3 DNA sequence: TGTGCCAGCAGGGGAGGGACAGGTCTAGCCAAAAACATTCAGTACTTC.

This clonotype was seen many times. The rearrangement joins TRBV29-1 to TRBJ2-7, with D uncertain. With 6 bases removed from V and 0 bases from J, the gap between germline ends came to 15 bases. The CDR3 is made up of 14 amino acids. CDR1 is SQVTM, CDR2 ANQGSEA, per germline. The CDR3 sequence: CSVPVGSRSYEQYF. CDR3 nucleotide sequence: TGCAGCGTGCCGGTCGGGTCGCGCTCCTACGAGCAGTACTTC.

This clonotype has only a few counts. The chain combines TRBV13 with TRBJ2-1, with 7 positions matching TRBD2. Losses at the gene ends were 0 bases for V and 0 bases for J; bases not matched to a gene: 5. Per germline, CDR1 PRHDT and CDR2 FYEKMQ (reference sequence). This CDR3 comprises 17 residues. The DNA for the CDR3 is TGTGCCAGCAGCTTAGGCCGCAGCGGGGTCTCCTACAATGAGCAGTTCTTC. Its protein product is CASSLGRSGVSYNEQFF.

CDR3 bases: TGTGCCAGCTCACCACTACAGGGTTCTCTTTGGGAGACCCAGTACTTC. Its translation: CASSPLQGSLWETQYF. The rearrangement joins TRBV18 to TRBJ2-5; D perhaps matches TRBD1 (6 bases). The CDR3 sequence is 16 residues long. The germline V gene has CDR1 KGHSH and CDR2 LQKENI. Trimming left V 1 base short and J 5 bases short, with 17 bases between.

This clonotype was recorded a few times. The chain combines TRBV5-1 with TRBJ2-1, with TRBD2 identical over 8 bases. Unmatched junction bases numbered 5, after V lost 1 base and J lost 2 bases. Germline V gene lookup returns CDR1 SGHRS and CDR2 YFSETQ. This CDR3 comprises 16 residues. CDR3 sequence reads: CASSLWREVTYNEQFF. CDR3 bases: TGCGCCAGCAGCTTGTGGCGGGAGGTCACCTACAATGAGCAGTTCTTC.

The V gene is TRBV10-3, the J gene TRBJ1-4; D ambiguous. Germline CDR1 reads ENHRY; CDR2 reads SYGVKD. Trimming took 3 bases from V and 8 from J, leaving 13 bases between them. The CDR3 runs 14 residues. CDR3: CAISESRTQEKLFF. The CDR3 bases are TGTGCCATCAGTGAAAGCAGGACTCAAGAAAAACTGTTTTTT.

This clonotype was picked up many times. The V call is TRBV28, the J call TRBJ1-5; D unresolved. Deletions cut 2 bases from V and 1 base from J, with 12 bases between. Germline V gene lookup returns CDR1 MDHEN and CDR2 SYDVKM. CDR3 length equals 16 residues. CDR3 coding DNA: TGTGCCAGCAGTTTACAGCCCAGAAGGAGCAATCAGCCCCAGCATTTT. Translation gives CASSLQPRRSNQPQHF.

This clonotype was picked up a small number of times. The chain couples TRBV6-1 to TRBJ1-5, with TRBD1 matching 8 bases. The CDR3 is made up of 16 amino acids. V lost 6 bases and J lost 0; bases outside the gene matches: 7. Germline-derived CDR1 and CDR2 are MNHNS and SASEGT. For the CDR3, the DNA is TGTGCCAGCAGGACCGACAGGGGAGGTAGCAATCAGCCCCAGCATTTT. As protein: CASRTDRGGSNQPQHF.

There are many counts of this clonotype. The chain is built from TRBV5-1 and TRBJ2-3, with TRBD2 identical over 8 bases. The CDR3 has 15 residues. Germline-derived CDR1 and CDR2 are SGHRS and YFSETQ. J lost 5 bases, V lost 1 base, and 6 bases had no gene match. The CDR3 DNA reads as TGCGCCAGCAGCTTGCACCCCGGGACTAGAGATACGCAGTATTTT. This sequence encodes CASSLHPGTRDTQYF.

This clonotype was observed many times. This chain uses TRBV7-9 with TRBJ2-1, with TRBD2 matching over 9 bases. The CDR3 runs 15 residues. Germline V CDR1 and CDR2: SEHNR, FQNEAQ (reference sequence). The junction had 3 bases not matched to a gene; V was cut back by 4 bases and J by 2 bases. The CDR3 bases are TGTGCCAGCAGCTCCGGGACTAGCACCTACAATGAGCAGTTCTTC. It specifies CASSSGTSTYNEQFF.

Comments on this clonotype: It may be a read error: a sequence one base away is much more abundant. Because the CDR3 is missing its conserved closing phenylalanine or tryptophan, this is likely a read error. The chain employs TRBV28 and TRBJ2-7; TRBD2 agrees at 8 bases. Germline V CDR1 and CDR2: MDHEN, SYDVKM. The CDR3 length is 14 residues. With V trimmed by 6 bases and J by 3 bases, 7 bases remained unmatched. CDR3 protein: CASRPTGTSYEQYS. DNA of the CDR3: TGTGCCAGCAGACCGACCGGGACTAGCTACGAGCAGTACTCC.

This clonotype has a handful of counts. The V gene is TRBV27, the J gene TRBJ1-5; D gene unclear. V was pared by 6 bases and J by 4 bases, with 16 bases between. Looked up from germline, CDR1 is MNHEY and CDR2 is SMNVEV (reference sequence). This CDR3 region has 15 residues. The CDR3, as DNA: TGTGCCAGCAGCCACTCTTCCGAGGGTAATCAGCCCCAGCATTTT. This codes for CASSHSSEGNQPQHF.

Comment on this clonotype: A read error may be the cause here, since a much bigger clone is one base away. For the CDR3, the DNA is TGTGCCTGGAGTGTACCCCGGGGTTTGGTGTGCTCTCAGCCCCAGCATTTT. It codes for CAWSVPRGLVCSQPQHF. V gene TRBV30 combines with J gene TRBJ1-5, with unresolved D. Germline V lookup: CDR1 GTSNPN, CDR2 SVGIG (reference sequence). V was pared by 0 bases and J by 6 bases, with 21 bases between. CDR3 length: 17 amino acids.